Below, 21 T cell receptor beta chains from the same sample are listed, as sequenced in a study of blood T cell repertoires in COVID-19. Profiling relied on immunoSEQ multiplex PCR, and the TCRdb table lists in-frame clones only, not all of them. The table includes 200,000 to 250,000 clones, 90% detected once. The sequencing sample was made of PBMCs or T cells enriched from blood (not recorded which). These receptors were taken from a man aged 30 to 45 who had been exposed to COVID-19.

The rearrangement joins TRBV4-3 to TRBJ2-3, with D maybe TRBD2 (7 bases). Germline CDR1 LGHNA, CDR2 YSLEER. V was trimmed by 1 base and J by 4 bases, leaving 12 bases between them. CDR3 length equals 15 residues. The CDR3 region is CASSQGGGSPDTQYF. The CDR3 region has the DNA TGCGCCAGCAGCCAAGGGGGGGGCAGCCCAGATACGCAGTATTTT.

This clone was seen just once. Here the CDR3 DNA reads TGTGCCAGCAGCTCCCCCTCTACCACCTACGAGCAGTACTTC. Translating gives CASSSPSTTYEQYF. The rearrangement links TRBV7-2 to TRBJ2-7; D not resolved. The ends were cut back, 4 bases at V and 2 bases at J, with 12 bases in the middle. Germline V lookup: CDR1 SGHTA, CDR2 FQGNSA. The CDR3 consists of 14 residues.

In nucleotides, the CDR3 is TGTGCCAGTACACAGGGGTTTGAAAAACTGTTTTTT. It specifies CASTQGFEKLFF. This rearrangement joins TRBV19 to TRBJ1-4; 7 bases map to TRBD1. The CDR3 consists of 12 residues. Per the germline V gene, CDR1 is LNHDA and CDR2 is SQIVND (reference sequence). V shed 7 bases and J 7 bases; nucleotides not matched to a gene: 3.

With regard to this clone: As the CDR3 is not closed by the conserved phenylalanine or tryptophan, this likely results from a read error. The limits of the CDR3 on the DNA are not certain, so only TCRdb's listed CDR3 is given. The CDR3 sequence: CASSSGDPTLS. The rearrangement uses TRBV7-9 and TRBJ1-1. The CDR3 region is 11 residues in length, termini included. In germline, CDR1 is SEHNR, CDR2 FQNEAQ (reference sequence).

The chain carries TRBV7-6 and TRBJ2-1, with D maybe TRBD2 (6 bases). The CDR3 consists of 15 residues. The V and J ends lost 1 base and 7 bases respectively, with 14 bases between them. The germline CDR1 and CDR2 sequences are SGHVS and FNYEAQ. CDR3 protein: CASSLGGALGNEQFF. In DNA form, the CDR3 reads TGTGCCAGCAGCTTAGGCGGGGCGTTGGGAAATGAGCAGTTCTTC.

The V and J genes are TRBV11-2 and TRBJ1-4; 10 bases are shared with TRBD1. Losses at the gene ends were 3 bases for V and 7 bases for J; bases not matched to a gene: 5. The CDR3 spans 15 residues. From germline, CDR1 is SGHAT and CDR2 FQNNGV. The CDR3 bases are TGTGCCAGCAGCTTTGAGGGGACAGGGGTTGAAAAACTGTTTTTT. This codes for CASSFEGTGVEKLFF.

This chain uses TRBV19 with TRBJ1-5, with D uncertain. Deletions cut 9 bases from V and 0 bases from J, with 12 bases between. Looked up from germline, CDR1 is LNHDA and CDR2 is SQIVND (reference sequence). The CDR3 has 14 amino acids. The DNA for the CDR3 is TGTGCCAGCACCGGTCGTCATAGCAATCAGCCCCAGCATTTT. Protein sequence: CASTGRHSNQPQHF.

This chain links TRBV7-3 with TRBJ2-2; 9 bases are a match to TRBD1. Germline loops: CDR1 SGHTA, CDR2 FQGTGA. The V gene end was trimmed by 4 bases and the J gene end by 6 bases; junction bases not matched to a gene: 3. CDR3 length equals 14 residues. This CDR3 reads CASSSGQGSGELFF. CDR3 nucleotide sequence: TGTGCCAGCAGCTCGGGACAGGGATCCGGGGAGCTGTTTTTT.

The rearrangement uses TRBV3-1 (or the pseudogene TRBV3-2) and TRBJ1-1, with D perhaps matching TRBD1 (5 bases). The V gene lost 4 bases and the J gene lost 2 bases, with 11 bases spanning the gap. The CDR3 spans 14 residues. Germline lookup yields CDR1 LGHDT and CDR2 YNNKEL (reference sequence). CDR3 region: CASSLETENTEAFF. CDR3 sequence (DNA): TGTGCCAGCAGCCTAGAGACAGAAAACACTGAAGCTTTCTTT.

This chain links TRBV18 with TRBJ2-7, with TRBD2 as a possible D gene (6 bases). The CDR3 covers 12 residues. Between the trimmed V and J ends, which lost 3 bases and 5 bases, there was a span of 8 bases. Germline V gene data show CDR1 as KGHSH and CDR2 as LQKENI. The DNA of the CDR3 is TGTGCCAGCTCACCCCGGGAGCACGAGCAGTACTTC. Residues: CASSPREHEQYF.

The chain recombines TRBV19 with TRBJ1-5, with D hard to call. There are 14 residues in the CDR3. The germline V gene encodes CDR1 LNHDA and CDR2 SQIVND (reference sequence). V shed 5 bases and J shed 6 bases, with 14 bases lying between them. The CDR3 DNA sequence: TGTGCCAGTAGTCCCAGACAAAGGATTCAGCCCCAGCATTTT. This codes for CASSPRQRIQPQHF. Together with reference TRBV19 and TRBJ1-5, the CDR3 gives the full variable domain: DGGITQSPKYLFRKEGQNVTLSCEQNLNHDAMYWYRQDPGQGLRLIYYSQIVNDFQKGDIAEGYSVSREKKESFPLTVTSAQKNPTAFYLCASSPRQRIQPQHFGDGTRLSIL.

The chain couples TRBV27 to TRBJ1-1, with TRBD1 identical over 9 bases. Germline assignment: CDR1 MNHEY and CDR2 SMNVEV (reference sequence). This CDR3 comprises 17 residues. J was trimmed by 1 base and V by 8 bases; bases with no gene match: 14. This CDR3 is CASQLRVAGQGNTEAFF. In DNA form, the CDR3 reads TGTGCCAGCCAGCTGAGGGTGGCGGGACAGGGGAACACTGAAGCTTTCTTT.

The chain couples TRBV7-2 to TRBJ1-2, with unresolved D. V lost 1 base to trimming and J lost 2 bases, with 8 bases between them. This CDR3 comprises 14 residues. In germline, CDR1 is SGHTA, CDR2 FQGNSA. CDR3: CASSLGLSNYGYTF. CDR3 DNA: TGTGCCAGCAGCTTAGGACTCTCCAACTATGGCTACACCTTC.

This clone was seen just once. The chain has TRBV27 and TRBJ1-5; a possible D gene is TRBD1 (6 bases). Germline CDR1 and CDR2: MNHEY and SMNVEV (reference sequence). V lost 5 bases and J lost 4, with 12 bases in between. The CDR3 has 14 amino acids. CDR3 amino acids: CASSPSGENQPQHF. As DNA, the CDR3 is TGTGCCAGCAGTCCATCAGGGGAAAATCAGCCCCAGCATTTT.

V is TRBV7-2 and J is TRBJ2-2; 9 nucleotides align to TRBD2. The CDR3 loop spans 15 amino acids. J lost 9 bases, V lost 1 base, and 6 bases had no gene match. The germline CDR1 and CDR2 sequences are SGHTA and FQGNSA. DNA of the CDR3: TGTGCCAGCAGCTTAGTGGGGACTAGCAGCTGGGAGCTGTTTTTT. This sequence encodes CASSLVGTSSWELFF.

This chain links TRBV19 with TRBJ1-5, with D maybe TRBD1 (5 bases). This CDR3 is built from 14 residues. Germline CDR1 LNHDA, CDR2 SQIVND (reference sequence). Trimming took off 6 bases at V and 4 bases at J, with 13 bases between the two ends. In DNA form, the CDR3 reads TGTGCCAGTAGAGACGGGGGGGGAAATCAGCCCCAGCATTTT. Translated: CASRDGGGNQPQHF. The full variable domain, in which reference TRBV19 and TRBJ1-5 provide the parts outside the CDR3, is DGGITQSPKYLFRKEGQNVTLSCEQNLNHDAMYWYRQDPGQGLRLIYYSQIVNDFQKGDIAEGYSVSREKKESFPLTVTSAQKNPTAFYLCASRDGGGNQPQHFGDGTRLSIL.

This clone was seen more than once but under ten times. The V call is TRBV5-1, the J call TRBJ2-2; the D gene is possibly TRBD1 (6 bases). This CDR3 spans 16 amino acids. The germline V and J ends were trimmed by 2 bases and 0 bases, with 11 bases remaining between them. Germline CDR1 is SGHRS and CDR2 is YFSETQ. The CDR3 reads CASSFNRVSNTGELFF. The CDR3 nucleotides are TGCGCCAGCAGCTTTAACAGGGTATCGAACACCGGGGAGCTGTTTTTT. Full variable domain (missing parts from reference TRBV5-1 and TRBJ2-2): KAGVTQTPRYLIKTRGQQVTLSCSPISGHRSVSWYQQTPGQGLQFLFEYFSETQRNKGNFPGRFSGRQFSNSRSEMNVSTLELGDSALYLCASSFNRVSNTGELFFGEGSRLTVL.

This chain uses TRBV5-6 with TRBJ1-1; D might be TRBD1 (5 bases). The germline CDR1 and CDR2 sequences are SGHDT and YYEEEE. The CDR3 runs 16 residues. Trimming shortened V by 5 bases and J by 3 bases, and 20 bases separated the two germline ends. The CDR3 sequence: CASSLRGRELDTEAFF. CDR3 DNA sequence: TGTGCCAGCAGTCTTCGGGGGAGAGAATTGGACACTGAAGCTTTCTTT.

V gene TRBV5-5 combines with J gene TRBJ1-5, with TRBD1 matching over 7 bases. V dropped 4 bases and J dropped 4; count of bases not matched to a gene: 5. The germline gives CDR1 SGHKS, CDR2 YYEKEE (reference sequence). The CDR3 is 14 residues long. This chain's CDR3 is CASSPGTANQPQHF. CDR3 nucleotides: TGTGCCAGCAGCCCCGGGACAGCGAATCAGCCCCAGCATTTT.

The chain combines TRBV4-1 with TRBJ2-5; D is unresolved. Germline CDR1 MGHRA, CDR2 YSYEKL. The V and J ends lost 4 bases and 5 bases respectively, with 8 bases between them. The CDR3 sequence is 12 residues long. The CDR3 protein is CASSLPMETQYF. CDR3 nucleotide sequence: TGCGCCAGCAGCCTTCCCATGGAGACCCAGTACTTC.

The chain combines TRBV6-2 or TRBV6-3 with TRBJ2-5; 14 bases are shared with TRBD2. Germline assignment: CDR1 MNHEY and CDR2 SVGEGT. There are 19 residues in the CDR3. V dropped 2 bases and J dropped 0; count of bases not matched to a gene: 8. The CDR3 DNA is TGTGCCAGCAGTTACCCCGGACTAGCGGGGGGCAGGGACCAAGAGACCCAGTACTTC. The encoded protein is CASSYPGLAGGRDQETQYF.